One and the same sample provided the 32 T cell receptor beta chains below, sequenced in a study of graft-versus-host responses after intestinal transplantation. These receptors have no identified antigens. Here immunoSEQ multiplex PCR was the method, and the copy in TCRdb shows in-frame clones only, minus some. Among around 120,000 clones listed, 85% to 95% were seen once. This specimen was unstimulated CD4+ T cells sorted from spleen or lymph node cells, taken before intestinal transplant. These receptors all stem from a human donor who received an intestinal transplant.

This chain uses TRBV5-1 with TRBJ2-1; TRBD2 matches at 10 bases. The CDR3 totals 16 residues. Trimming took 1 base from V and 7 from J; bases not matched to a gene: 8. Germline assignment: CDR1 SGHRS and CDR2 YFSETQ. The CDR3 loop reads CASSLRAGGPVNEQFF. The CDR3 nucleotides are TGCGCCAGCAGCTTGCGAGCGGGAGGGCCTGTGAATGAGCAGTTCTTC.

The chain combines TRBV5-8 with TRBJ2-6, with D perhaps matching TRBD1 (5 bases). Germline lookup yields CDR1 SGHTS and CDR2 YDEGEE. The CDR3 totals 15 residues. The V and J ends lost 0 bases and 3 bases respectively, with 7 bases between them. In DNA, the CDR3 is TGTGCCAGCAGCTTGGCAGGGCTTGGGGCCAACGTCCTGACTTTC. This gives the protein CASSLAGLGANVLTF.

The gene calls are TRBV11-2 and TRBJ2-2; a weak D match, TRBD1 (7 bases). CDR3 length: 16 residues. V lost 6 bases, J lost 5 bases, and 19 bases lay in between. CDR1 and CDR2 from the germline V gene are SGHAT and FQNNGV. CDR3 region: CASRLIQGTGTGELFF. The CDR3 DNA reads as TGTGCCAGCAGACTCATACAGGGGACTGGTACCGGGGAGCTGTTTTTT.

The rearrangement uses TRBV25-1 and TRBJ2-2; 9 bases match TRBD2. V was pared by 2 bases and J by 0 bases, with 1 base of the junction left unmatched. This CDR3 is 16 amino acids long. CDR1 and CDR2 (germline): MGHDK, SYGVNS. DNA of the CDR3: TGTGCCAGCAGTGAACGACTAGCGGCGAACACCGGGGAGCTGTTTTTT. It translates to CASSERLAANTGELFF.

This sequence joins TRBV19 and TRBJ2-2; D unresolved. The CDR3 covers 13 residues. Germline loops: CDR1 LNHDA, CDR2 SQIVND (reference sequence). Trimming pared 7 bases from V and 2 bases from J, leaving 8 bases between. The CDR3 region is CASTTQNTGELFF. The CDR3, as DNA: TGTGCCAGTACCACCCAAAACACCGGGGAGCTGTTTTTT. Full variable domain (rest looked up from reference TRBV19 and TRBJ2-2): DGGITQSPKYLFRKEGQNVTLSCEQNLNHDAMYWYRQDPGQGLRLIYYSQIVNDFQKGDIAEGYSVSREKKESFPLTVTSAQKNPTAFYLCASTTQNTGELFFGEGSRLTVL.

The chain carries TRBV4-1 and TRBJ1-5, with D possibly matching TRBD1 (6 bases). V shed 0 bases and J shed 6 bases, with 15 bases lying between them. Germline V gives CDR1 MGHRA, CDR2 YSYEKL. The length of the CDR3 is 16 residues. CDR3: CASSQDRGHLSQPQHF. CDR3 DNA sequence: TGCGCCAGCAGCCAAGATAGGGGACACCTATCTCAGCCCCAGCATTTT.

The chain employs TRBV7-9 and TRBJ1-2; 9 nucleotides align to TRBD1. The J segment lost 2 bases and the V segment lost 3 bases, leaving 7 bases of the junction unmatched. Germline CDR1 reads SEHNR; CDR2 reads FQNEAQ (reference sequence). The CDR3 is 16 residues long. This CDR3 is CASSFGQGLTNYGYTF. The CDR3 DNA reads TGTGCCAGCAGCTTCGGACAGGGGCTAACCAACTATGGCTACACCTTC.

The V call is TRBV28, the J call TRBJ1-1; D unresolved. Germline assignment: CDR1 MDHEN and CDR2 SYDVKM. V shed 7 bases and J shed 11 bases, with 20 bases lying between them. The CDR3 covers 13 residues. For the CDR3, the DNA is TGTGCCAGCAAGGCCCCCCCCCTCGGTGTCGCTTTCTTT. Its protein is CASKAPPLGVAFF.

The chain couples TRBV7-8 to TRBJ1-1; D is uncertain. V lost 10 bases to trimming and J lost 3 bases, with 21 bases between them. CDR1 and CDR2 from the germline V gene are SGHVS and FQNEAQ. The CDR3 loop spans 15 amino acids. CDR3: CATLSGLNTYTEAFF. CDR3 in DNA: TGTGCCACCCTTAGCGGATTAAATACCTACACTGAAGCTTTCTTT. Using reference TRBV7-8 and TRBJ1-1 for the parts outside the CDR3, the full variable domain is GAGVSQSPRYKVAKRGQDVALRCDPISGHVSLFWYQQALGQGPEFLTYFQNEAQLDKSGLPSDRFFAERPEGSVSTLKIQRTQQEDSAVYLCATLSGLNTYTEAFFGQGTRLTVV.

This chain uses TRBV28 with TRBJ1-3, with D possibly matching TRBD1 (6 bases). The germline gives CDR1 MDHEN, CDR2 SYDVKM. The CDR3 consists of 15 residues. V was pared by 3 bases and J by 4 bases, with 13 bases between. CDR3: CASSLGGTGGNTIYF. In DNA form, the CDR3 reads TGTGCCAGCAGTTTGGGGGGCACCGGGGGAAACACCATATATTTT.

The rearrangement uses TRBV6-5 and TRBJ1-1; TRBD1 agrees at 7 bases. Germline CDR1 is MNHEY and CDR2 is SVGAGI. The CDR3 totals 13 residues. The V segment lost 6 bases and the J segment 2 bases; nucleotides outside the gene matches: 3. The CDR3 DNA follows: TGTGCCAGCAGGGACAGGAGCAACACTGAAGCTTTCTTT. As protein: CASRDRSNTEAFF.

The CDR3 DNA is TGTGCCAGCAGCTTGGGGGGCAGACAAGAGACCCAGTACTTC. This gives the protein CASSLGGRQETQYF. The chain is built from TRBV5-6 and TRBJ2-5; D might be TRBD1 (5 bases). V lost 0 bases and J 2 bases, leaving 8 bases between the germline ends. The CDR3 runs to 14 residues. The germline V gene encodes CDR1 SGHDT and CDR2 YYEEEE.

The chain links TRBV11-2 to TRBJ2-7; D is perhaps TRBD2 (6 bases). Germline V gene sequence: CDR1 SGHAT, CDR2 FQNNGV. V lost 4 bases and J 0 bases, leaving 10 bases between the germline ends. The CDR3 is made up of 14 amino acids. CDR3 sequence: CASSYRDFSYEQYF. The DNA of the CDR3 is TGTGCCAGCAGCTACCGGGACTTCTCCTACGAGCAGTACTTC.

Of note for this clone: A junction boundary mismatches the germline segment, possibly from a read error. The chain links TRBV2 to TRBJ1-4, with no clear D. In germline, CDR1 is SNHLY, CDR2 FYNNEI. The length of the CDR3 is 13 residues. The CDR3 coding sequence is TGTGCCGGCAGAGTCCTGCCGGGGGAAAAACTGTTTTTT. This codes for CAGRVLPGEKLFF.

The gene calls are TRBV4-1 and TRBJ1-1; no definite D call. Germline lookup yields CDR1 MGHRA and CDR2 YSYEKL. CDR3 length: 15 amino acids. V was shortened by 4 bases and J by 2 bases, with 14 bases between the two germline ends. CDR3 region: CASSLLVGVNTEAFF. The CDR3 DNA follows: TGCGCCAGCAGCCTCCTTGTGGGAGTAAACACTGAAGCTTTCTTT.

The V gene is TRBV10-1, the J gene TRBJ1-1; D unclear. The germline CDR1 and CDR2 sequences are WNHNN and SYGVQD (reference sequence). This CDR3 contains 13 residues. V lost 3 bases and J lost 1, with 6 bases in between. CDR3 residues: CASSEQSNTEAFF. In nucleotides, the CDR3 is TGCGCCAGCAGTGAACAGTCGAACACTGAAGCTTTCTTT.

The chain uses TRBV5-1 and TRBJ2-1; D is perhaps TRBD1 or TRBD2 (5 bases each). V was clipped by 0 bases and J by 8 bases, with 18 bases between them. Germline CDR1 and CDR2: SGHRS and YFSETQ. This CDR3 has 16 amino acids. CDR3 DNA: TGCGCCAGCAGCTTGGCCCCCAGGGACGATGGTTATGAGCAGTTCTTC. Translated, it gives CASSLAPRDDGYEQFF.

The chain recombines TRBV5-1 with TRBJ1-1, with D hard to call. Between the trimmed V and J ends, which lost 8 bases and 1 base, there was a span of 6 bases. Germline V gene lookup returns CDR1 SGHRS and CDR2 YFSETQ. The length of the CDR3 is 11 residues. CDR3: CASQANTEAFF. The CDR3 DNA reads TGCGCCAGTCAAGCGAACACTGAAGCTTTCTTT.

This chain links TRBV6-5 with TRBJ2-5; D not resolved. This CDR3 comprises 11 residues. The V and J ends lost 6 bases and 5 bases respectively, with 7 bases between them. Germline values: CDR1 MNHEY, CDR2 SVGAGI. CDR3 in amino acids: CASRLGETQYF. CDR3 DNA sequence: TGTGCCAGCAGACTCGGGGAGACCCAGTACTTC.

The rearrangement uses TRBV6-5 and TRBJ2-3, with D tentatively TRBD2 (6 bases). The length of the CDR3 is 14 residues. Per germline, CDR1 MNHEY and CDR2 SVGAGI. V lost 2 bases and J 2 bases, leaving 8 bases between the germline ends. The CDR3 region has the DNA TGTGCCAGCAGTTACGGAGGGACCACAGATACGCAGTATTTT. This encodes CASSYGGTTDTQYF.

The rearrangement links TRBV7-9 to TRBJ2-5; weak D call: TRBD2 (6 bases). The DNA end is more similar to TRBJ2-7, so the J call may be wrong. The CDR3 consists of 16 residues. The germline CDR1 and CDR2 sequences are SEHNR and FQNEAQ (reference sequence). The CDR3 DNA is TGTGCCAGCAGCTTAGTGCTTTTGACTCGCGGGGACGAGCAGTACTTC. Translated: CASSLVLLTRGDEQYF.

This chain connects TRBV2 to TRBJ2-2; maybe TRBD2 (6 bases). V lost 6 bases to trimming and J lost 1 base, with 9 bases between them. From germline, CDR1 is SNHLY and CDR2 FYNNEI. There are 14 residues in the CDR3. CDR3 sequence (DNA): TGTGCCAGCAGGGGGGGACTGAACACCGGGGAGCTGTTTTTT. Translating it yields CASRGGLNTGELFF.

This clone appeared a single time. The V gene is TRBV6-1, the J gene TRBJ2-3; the match to TRBD1 covers 7 bases. The V segment lost 6 bases and the J segment 5 bases; nucleotides outside the gene matches: 5. This CDR3 is 13 amino acids long. Germline V gene sequence: CDR1 MNHNS, CDR2 SASEGT. The CDR3 region is CASSGQVRDTQYF. As DNA, the CDR3 is TGTGCCAGCAGCGGACAGGTTCGAGATACGCAGTATTTT.

The chain carries TRBV30 and TRBJ1-5; possibly TRBD1 for D (6 bases). Trimming cost V 2 bases and J 0 bases, with 14 bases left between them. Germline lookup yields CDR1 GTSNPN and CDR2 SVGIG (reference sequence). The CDR3 has 16 residues. Here the CDR3 DNA reads TGTGCCTGGAGTAGGGGGACGGGAGATAGCAATCAGCCCCAGCATTTT. Translated, it gives CAWSRGTGDSNQPQHF.

V is TRBV7-2 and J is TRBJ2-2, with 11 bases that match TRBD1. J gave up 6 bases and V 5 bases, and 5 bases lay outside the gene matches. The germline CDR1 and CDR2 sequences are SGHTA and FQGNSA. The CDR3 is 15 amino acids. In nucleotides, the CDR3 is TGTGCCAGCAGCCTCGGACAGGGGGCCCCCGGGGAGCTGTTTTTT. This sequence encodes CASSLGQGAPGELFF.

The rearrangement links TRBV6-1 to TRBJ2-7; 10 bases align to TRBD1. Trimming cost V 5 bases and J 6 bases; bases outside gene matches: 10. The CDR3 is made up of 15 amino acids. CDR1 MNHNS and CDR2 SASEGT come from the germline V gene. Written as DNA, the CDR3 is TGTGCCAGCAGTTGGATCGGGACAGGGGAAGGCGAGCAGTACTTC. The encoded protein is CASSWIGTGEGEQYF.

This chain uses TRBV25-1 with TRBJ2-1; 11 bases are shared with TRBD2. Germline loops: CDR1 MGHDK, CDR2 SYGVNS. V lost 1 base and J lost 5; bases outside the gene matches: 4. CDR3 length: 16 residues. The CDR3 loop reads CASSELGLADNNEQFF. CDR3 nucleotide sequence: TGTGCCAGCAGTGAATTGGGACTAGCGGACAACAATGAGCAGTTCTTC. Full variable domain (remainder filled in from reference TRBV25-1 and TRBJ2-1): EADIYQTPRYLVIGTGKKITLECSQTMGHDKMYWYQQDPGMELHLIHYSYGVNSTEKGDLSSESTVSRIRTEHFPLTLESARPSHTSQYLCASSELGLADNNEQFFGPGTRLTVL.

This rearrangement joins TRBV2 to TRBJ1-1; D gene unclear. Trimming took 6 bases from V and 7 from J, leaving 9 bases between them. The CDR3 totals 11 residues. Germline CDR1 is SNHLY and CDR2 is FYNNEI. In DNA form, the CDR3 reads TGTGCCAGCAGAAACGGGATTGAAGCTTTCTTT. Its translation is CASRNGIEAFF.

The V gene is TRBV18, the J gene TRBJ2-1, with 8 positions matching TRBD1. The J segment lost 4 bases and the V segment lost 6 bases, leaving 5 bases of the junction unmatched. The CDR3 sequence is 14 residues long. Per germline, CDR1 KGHSH and CDR2 LQKENI. CDR3 region: CASSPGTGYNEQFF. The CDR3 nucleotides are TGTGCCAGCTCCCCCGGGACAGGTTACAATGAGCAGTTCTTC. The entire variable domain, with the rest obtained from reference TRBV18 and TRBJ2-1, is as follows: NAGVMQNPRHLVRRRGQEARLRCSPMKGHSHVYWYRQLPEEGLKFMVYLQKENIIDESGMPKERFSAEFPKEGPSILRIQQVVRGDSAAYFCASSPGTGYNEQFFGPGTRLTVL.

The V gene is TRBV25-1, the J gene TRBJ2-2; D is possibly TRBD2 (5 bases). The germline V gene encodes CDR1 MGHDK and CDR2 SYGVNS. CDR3 length: 11 amino acids. Trimming stripped 10 bases from V and 7 bases from J, with 10 bases between. The CDR3 loop reads CATSRGGELFF. The CDR3 DNA sequence: TGTGCCACTTCTCGGGGCGGGGAGCTGTTTTTT.

This rearrangement joins TRBV7-3 to TRBJ2-1; TRBD1 matches at 10 bases. V lost 6 bases, J lost 4 bases, and 6 bases stayed unmatched. Germline-derived CDR1 and CDR2 are SGHTA and FQGTGA. The CDR3 runs to 15 residues. The CDR3 region is CASSFDRGPYNEQFF. The CDR3 bases are TGTGCCAGCAGTTTCGACAGGGGGCCTTACAATGAGCAGTTCTTC.

The chain recombines TRBV27 with TRBJ1-6, with D unclear. Germline V gene sequence: CDR1 MNHEY, CDR2 SMNVEV (reference sequence). The CDR3 loop spans 15 amino acids. V lost 3 bases and J 10 bases, leaving 16 bases between the germline ends. DNA for the CDR3: TGTGCCAGCAGTTTTAGCGGCAATATGGGGTCACCCCTCCACTTT. It encodes CASSFSGNMGSPLHF.